The 17 T cell receptor beta chains reported below all come from one sample, sequenced in a study of Tregs in tolerant kidney transplant recipients. The assay was immunoSEQ multiplex PCR, and TCRdb's table has in-frame clones only and misses some. The sample lists 200,000 to 300,000 clones; about 80% were seen once. Sequenced: CD4+ T cells from blood. These receptors originate from a human donor in good health.

The chain joins TRBV19 to TRBJ1-6, with 11 bases fitting TRBD1. This CDR3 spans 17 amino acids. V lost 5 bases, J lost 4 bases, and 7 bases stayed unmatched. CDR1 is LNHDA, CDR2 SQIVND, per germline (reference sequence). The CDR3 nucleotides read TGTGCCAGTAGTGTCGGACAGGGGGCGCGATATAATTCACCCCTCCACTTT. Translating it yields CASSVGQGARYNSPLHF.

This rearrangement joins TRBV11-2 to TRBJ2-2; 8 nucleotides match TRBD1. The CDR3 extends over 15 amino acids. The V segment lost 5 bases and the J segment 4 bases; nucleotides outside the gene matches: 6. Per germline, CDR1 SGHAT and CDR2 FQNNGV. CDR3 residues: CASSRGQGGTGELFF. CDR3 sequence (DNA): TGTGCCAGCAGCCGAGGACAGGGCGGCACCGGGGAGCTGTTTTTT.

This clone was counted only a few times. V is TRBV10-3 and J is TRBJ2-7; D is unclear. Per germline, CDR1 ENHRY and CDR2 SYGVKD. The ends were cut back, 8 bases at V and 4 bases at J, with 9 bases in the middle. CDR3 size: 11 residues. The CDR3 here is CAIGSAYEQYF. As DNA, the CDR3 is TGTGCCATCGGCTCCGCTTACGAGCAGTACTTC.

V is TRBV5-4 and J is TRBJ1-6; D unresolved. This CDR3 comprises 15 residues. V was pared by 3 bases and J by 8 bases, with 15 bases between. CDR1 is SGHNT, CDR2 YYREEE, per germline (reference sequence). CDR3 in amino acids: CASSSRYSSDSPLHF. The CDR3 DNA is TGTGCCAGCAGCTCAAGGTACTCTTCCGATTCACCCCTCCACTTT.

This chain joins TRBV2 and TRBJ2-3; D unresolved. Germline lookup yields CDR1 SNHLY and CDR2 FYNNEI. The V and J ends lost 7 bases and 4 bases respectively, with 6 bases between them. The CDR3 runs to 11 residues. The CDR3 coding sequence is TGTGCCAGCACCATTTCAGATACGCAGTATTTT. Its translation: CASTISDTQYF. Looking up the rest from reference TRBV2 and TRBJ2-3 gives the full variable domain: EPEVTQTPSHQVTQMGQEVILRCVPISNHLYFYWYRQILGQKVEFLVSFYNNEISEKSEIFDDQFSVERPDGSNFTLKIRSTKLEDSAMYFCASTISDTQYFGPGTRLTVL.

The rearrangement joins TRBV7-3 to TRBJ2-2; TRBD1 might be the D (5 bases). This CDR3 has 15 residues. Germline V gene sequence: CDR1 SGHTA, CDR2 FQGTGA. V was shortened by 5 bases and J by 0 bases, with 10 bases between the two germline ends. The CDR3 sequence: CASSTQTANTGELFF. For the CDR3, the DNA is TGTGCCAGCAGCACCCAGACAGCGAACACCGGGGAGCTGTTTTTT.

This chain joins TRBV19 and TRBJ2-7, with D unresolved. The CDR3 is 13 residues long. CDR1 is LNHDA, CDR2 SQIVND, per germline (reference sequence). Trimming pared 10 bases from V and 3 bases from J, leaving 16 bases between. The CDR3 is CATKESWGYEQYF. CDR3 in DNA: TGTGCCACGAAGGAGAGCTGGGGCTACGAGCAGTACTTC.

The gene calls are TRBV27 and TRBJ1-5; D gene uncertain. The CDR3 length is 13 residues. CDR1 is MNHEY and CDR2 is SMNVEV in the germline V gene (reference sequence). Trimming removed 1 base from V and 3 bases from J, with 4 bases in between. CDR3 loop: CASSLYNNQPQHF. The CDR3 nucleotides are TGTGCCAGCAGTTTATATAACAATCAGCCCCAGCATTTT.

Regarding this clone: Other DNA sequences in this sample translate to the same CDR3. This chain uses TRBV9 with TRBJ1-1, with D maybe TRBD1 (6 bases). Between the trimmed V and J ends, which lost 1 base and 1 base, there was a span of 14 bases. The germline gives CDR1 SGDLS, CDR2 YYNGEE. This CDR3 spans 16 amino acids. The CDR3: CASSVSYRDTNTEAFF. CDR3 sequence (DNA): TGTGCCAGCAGCGTATCATACAGGGACACGAACACTGAAGCTTTCTTT.

The V gene is TRBV5-1, the J gene TRBJ2-7, with 8 bases that match TRBD1. The CDR3 totals 15 residues. Germline CDR1 and CDR2: SGHRS and YFSETQ. With 4 bases clipped from V and 2 bases from J, the junction kept 8 bases outside the gene matches. CDR3 loop: CASSIAGTGPYEQYF. Here the CDR3 DNA reads TGCGCCAGCAGCATCGCCGGGACAGGACCCTACGAGCAGTACTTC.

This chain connects TRBV18 to TRBJ2-7; TRBD1 aligns across 10 bases. Germline V CDR1 and CDR2: KGHSH, LQKENI. The CDR3 length is 15 residues. The junction had 9 bases not matched to a gene; V was cut back by 3 bases and J by 7 bases. The CDR3 nucleotides are TGTGCCAGCTCACCCAGACAGACAGGGGGCCGAGAGCAGTACTTC. Amino acids: CASSPRQTGGREQYF. The complete variable domain, with remaining parts taken from reference TRBV18 and TRBJ2-7, reads NAGVMQNPRHLVRRRGQEARLRCSPMKGHSHVYWYRQLPEEGLKFMVYLQKENIIDESGMPKERFSAEFPKEGPSILRIQQVVRGDSAAYFCASSPRQTGGREQYFGPGTRLTVT.

This clone was picked up a small number of times. The V call is TRBV2, the J call TRBJ1-2; TRBD1 is a possible D gene (5 bases). Trimming shortened V by 1 base and J by 5 bases, and 11 bases separated the two germline ends. The CDR3 spans 14 residues. Germline CDR1 and CDR2: SNHLY and FYNNEI. CDR3 residues: CASSEETGRYGYTF. The CDR3 DNA is TGTGCCAGCAGTGAAGAAACGGGGCGGTATGGCTACACCTTC.

This rearrangement joins TRBV5-4 to TRBJ2-5; D might be TRBD1 (5 bases). CDR1 and CDR2 (germline): SGHNT, YYREEE (reference sequence). The V end was cut by 4 bases, the J end by 3 bases, with 13 bases between. CDR3 length equals 14 residues. As DNA, the CDR3 is TGTGCCAGCAGCGACTTCGACAGAAAAGAGACCCAGTACTTC. This encodes CASSDFDRKETQYF. Combining the CDR3 with reference TRBV5-4 and TRBJ2-5 gives the whole variable domain ETGVTQSPTHLIKTRGQQVTLRCSSQSGHNTVSWYQQALGQGPQFIFQYYREEENGRGNFPPRFSGLQFPNYSSELNVNALELDDSALYLCASSDFDRKETQYFGPGTRLLVL.

The chain uses TRBV10-3 and TRBJ1-1, with 7 bases aligning to TRBD1. V gave up 7 bases and J gave up 1 base; unmatched junction bases: 3. CDR1 and CDR2 from the germline V gene are ENHRY and SYGVKD. The CDR3 totals 13 residues. The CDR3 DNA is TGTGCCATCAAAGGGGGCTGGAACACTGAAGCTTTCTTT. This gives the protein CAIKGGWNTEAFF.

In regard to this clone: Given the absence of the conserved phenylalanine or tryptophan at the CDR3 end, a read error is likely. The chain employs TRBV5-1 and TRBJ2-7; D tentatively reads TRBD1 or TRBD2 (5 bases each). Trimming took off 4 bases at V and 2 bases at J, with 16 bases between the two ends. CDR3 size: 15 residues. Germline V gene data show CDR1 as SGHRS and CDR2 as YFSETQ. CDR3 residues: CASSPGPSGTYEQYL. CDR3 DNA sequence: TGCGCCAGCAGCCCGGGGCCCTCAGGGACCTACGAGCAGTACCTC.

The gene calls are TRBV6-5 and TRBJ1-1, with D possibly matching TRBD1 (5 bases). V lost 2 bases to trimming and J lost 5 bases, with 12 bases between them. This CDR3 is built from 14 residues. CDR1 is MNHEY and CDR2 is SVGAGI in the germline V gene. CDR3 region: CASSYGTPRTEAFF. For the CDR3, the DNA is TGTGCCAGCAGTTACGGGACTCCGCGGACTGAAGCTTTCTTT.

The chain joins TRBV5-1 to TRBJ1-4; D unresolved. Looked up from germline, CDR1 is SGHRS and CDR2 is YFSETQ. Trimming pared 0 bases from V and 10 bases from J, leaving 4 bases between. The CDR3 contains 11 residues. The CDR3 DNA sequence: TGCGCCAGCAGCTTGGATGGAAAACTGTTTTTT. The encoded protein is CASSLDGKLFF.